The 13 T cell receptor beta chains reported below all come from one sample, sequenced in a study of OX40 agonist ivuxolimab in advanced cancers. This table comes from immunoSEQ multiplex PCR, and its TCRdb copy is limited to in-frame clones, with some not included. The table includes some 70,000 clones, about 84% detected once. This specimen consisted of CD4+ or CD8+ T cells sorted from blood, obtained in a trial of the OX40 agonist ivuxolimab. The receptors shown here come from an adult with an advanced solid tumor such as melanoma, head and neck, liver or kidney cancer.

This clone was seen more than once but under ten times. This chain connects TRBV7-3 to TRBJ2-5; D is possibly TRBD1 (6 bases). CDR1 and CDR2 (germline): SGHTA, FQGTGA. V was pared by 1 base and J by 0 bases, with 12 bases between. CDR3 length: 16 residues. CDR3 DNA sequence: TGTGCCAGCAGCTTAAATGGCAGGGGTCACCAAGAGACCCAGTACTTC. Protein: CASSLNGRGHQETQYF.

J is TRBJ2-5 and V is TRBV30; 8 bases fit TRBD2. The V segment lost 1 base and the J segment 5 bases; nucleotides outside the gene matches: 6. Germline V CDR1 and CDR2: GTSNPN, SVGIG (reference sequence). The CDR3 has 14 amino acids. The CDR3 bases are TGTGCCTGGAGTGACGGGGGGGCGACGGAGACCCAGTACTTC. Translated, it gives CAWSDGGATETQYF.

V gene TRBV2 combines with J gene TRBJ2-6; TRBD2 agrees at 14 bases. Germline CDR1 reads SNHLY; CDR2 reads FYNNEI. The V segment lost 2 bases and the J segment 2 bases; nucleotides outside the gene matches: 11. CDR3 length: 21 residues. CDR3 DNA: TGTGCCAGCAGTGAAAAACTACCGGGACTAGCGGGAGTAACTGGGGCCAACGTCCTGACTTTC. Encoded protein: CASSEKLPGLAGVTGANVLTF.

In its sample, this clone was seen a few times. The sample holds other DNA sequences that translate to the same CDR3. This chain connects TRBV18 to TRBJ2-6; 7 bases match TRBD1. The CDR3 is 17 residues long. With 1 base clipped from V and 0 bases from J, the junction kept 3 bases outside the gene matches. Germline loops: CDR1 KGHSH, CDR2 LQKENI. As DNA, the CDR3 is TGTGCCAGCTCACCACGGACAGGCAACTCTGGGGCCAACGTCCTGACTTTC. This encodes CASSPRTGNSGANVLTF.

This clone was picked up one time. The gene calls are TRBV10-2 and TRBJ1-3; no firm D call. Trimming pared 6 bases from V and 0 bases from J, leaving 9 bases between. The CDR3 loop spans 14 amino acids. Germline V gives CDR1 WSHSY, CDR2 SAAADI. CDR3 DNA: TGCGCCAGCAGCGACACGAACTCTGGAAACACCATATATTTT. It yields the protein CASSDTNSGNTIYF.

The rearrangement uses TRBV30 and TRBJ2-5; D remains unclear. CDR3 length equals 12 residues. Trimming took off 1 base at V and 5 bases at J, with 8 bases between the two ends. In germline, CDR1 is GTSNPN, CDR2 SVGIG (reference sequence). The CDR3 sequence is CAWSASAETQYF. In DNA, the CDR3 is TGTGCCTGGAGTGCTAGTGCTGAGACCCAGTACTTC.

J is TRBJ2-7 and V is TRBV28, with D perhaps being TRBD1 or TRBD2 (5 bases each). CDR3 size: 15 residues. V lost 5 bases and J 0 bases, leaving 14 bases between the germline ends. Germline loops: CDR1 MDHEN, CDR2 SYDVKM. CDR3 sequence: CASSPRDGPSYEQYF. The CDR3 DNA reads as TGTGCCAGCAGTCCGAGGGACGGACCCTCCTACGAGCAGTACTTC.

This clone was counted once. In DNA form, the CDR3 reads TGTGCCAGCAGCCGGACAGAGATCCAAGAGACCCAGTACTTC. Residues: CASSRTEIQETQYF. J is TRBJ2-5 and V is TRBV5-6; a weak D match, TRBD1 (6 bases). This CDR3 is 14 amino acids long. CDR1 and CDR2 from the germline V gene are SGHDT and YYEEEE. V lost 4 bases and J 1 base, leaving 11 bases between the germline ends.

The CDR3 coding sequence is TGTGCCAGCAGCCAAGTGGGAAACAGTTATTACGAGCAGTACTTC. Translation gives CASSQVGNSYYEQYF. The chain employs TRBV14 and TRBJ2-5; D not resolved. The J call is uncertain, as TRBJ2-7 better fits the DNA end. The germline V gene encodes CDR1 SGHDN and CDR2 FVKESK. The CDR3 is 15 amino acids.

The chain carries TRBV7-2 and TRBJ1-3; D not resolved. The V end lost 1 base, the J end lost 2 bases, and 9 bases lay between the germline ends. CDR3 length equals 15 residues. Germline CDR1 and CDR2: SGHTA and FQGNSA. Here the CDR3 DNA reads TGTGCCAGCAGCTTAGATGTAACCCCTGGAAACACCATATATTTT. Amino acid sequence: CASSLDVTPGNTIYF.

V and J are TRBV2 and TRBJ1-2, with 7 bases matching TRBD1. This CDR3 spans 15 amino acids. Unmatched junction bases numbered 11, after V lost 3 bases and J lost 7 bases. In germline, CDR1 is SNHLY, CDR2 FYNNEI. CDR3 DNA: TGTGCCAGCAGTGATCCCGCCGACAGGGTTAGTGGCTACACCTTC. Translation: CASSDPADRVSGYTF.

The rearrangement joins TRBV10-3 to TRBJ2-1, with TRBD1 matching 10 bases. After removal of 2 bases from V and 9 bases from J, the junction contained 10 bases not matched to a gene. The CDR3 is made up of 16 amino acids. Germline CDR1 reads ENHRY; CDR2 reads SYGVKD. The CDR3 coding sequence is TGTGCCATCAGTGAGGCGACAGGGGGCGCCTTCAGTGAGCAGTTCTTC. Protein product: CAISEATGGAFSEQFF.

With respect to this clone: Other DNA sequences in this specimen translate into the identical CDR3. The chain joins TRBV7-2 to TRBJ2-3; D is unresolved. Trimming pared 3 bases from V and 3 bases from J, leaving 4 bases between. The germline V gene has CDR1 SGHTA and CDR2 FQGNSA. The CDR3 length is 12 residues. This CDR3 reads CASSLGTDTQYF. CDR3 coding DNA: TGTGCCAGCAGCTTGGGAACAGATACGCAGTATTTT.